This record looks at one T cell receptor beta chain sequence and its context. TCR beta libraries were built with iRepertoire HTBI primers and Arm-PCR of CDR3 regions. TCRdb processed the multiplex PCR reads anew with MiXCR; each CDR3 protein has one entry. The table shows 500,000 or so distinct CDR3 sequences, with 16% occurring only once. Time point noted: newly diagnosed GD, antithyroid drugs for less than 3 months. From RNA extracted from PBMCs, the TCR library was made. This sample is drawn from a study of regulatory T cells in long-lasting Graves disease. This CDR3 has 14 residues. Germline-derived CDR1 and CDR2 are SEHNR and FQNEAQ (reference sequence). V shed 4 bases and J shed 2 bases, with 12 bases lying between them. These data also formed part of another study, on T cells in Graves' hyperthyroidism and ophthalmopathy.

The J gene is TRBJ2-7, the V gene TRBV7-9; weak D call: TRBD2 (6 bases). This specimen consisted of peripheral blood mononuclear cells (PBMCs), obtained at new diagnosis, from a patient treated with antithyroid drugs. This TCR was sampled from a man aged 35-49 years with Graves disease. Here the CDR3 reads CASSSPLAPYEQYF. The CDR3 DNA follows: TGTGCCAGCAGCTCGCCACTAGCCCCCTACGAGCAGTACTTC. Variable domain in full (rest from reference TRBV7-9 and TRBJ2-7): DTGVSQNPRHKITKRGQNVTFRCDPISEHNRLYWYRQTLGQGPEFLTYFQNEAQLEKSRLLSDRFSAERPKGSFSTLEIQRTEQGDSAMYLCASSSPLAPYEQYFGPGTRLTVT.